This record concerns one T cell receptor beta chain sequence. Its antigen is as yet unknown. These data originate in a study of T cell responses to AZD1222 COVID-19 vaccine. Study overall: Pooled samples include second doses given at about 4 or 12 weeks. Study outcomes and limitations: CD4 TCRs linked to vaccination spanned spike, dominating at 160-218 and 743-854. Baseline seropositives among AZD1222 recipients totaled only five to seven. White British people made up most donors, females outnumbered males, and clonal diversity was possibly underestimated.

The table came from immunoSEQ multiplex PCR; TCRdb's copy has only in-frame clones and leaves some out. The repertoire includes approximately 150,000 clones, about 92% of them detected once, and roughly 5% sits in the top ten. Germline CDR1 reads SGHTA; CDR2 reads FQGNSA. V was cut by 0 bases and J by 3 bases, with 20 bases left in between. There are 18 residues in the CDR3. The chain has TRBV7-2 and TRBJ1-1; maybe TRBD1 (6 bases). The material was peripheral blood, obtained on day 0 of AZD1222 vaccination. The clonotype was recovered from an adult in good health. The CDR3 region has the DNA TGTGCCAGCAGCTTAGCCCGACGTCTGGGGGCAATCTACACTGAAGCTTTCTTT. It is translated as CASSLARRLGAIYTEAFF.